What follows are 11 T cell receptor beta chains derived from one specimen sequenced in a study of TIL therapy for anti-PD-1-resistant metastatic lung cancer. The immunoSEQ assay was v3. The table came from immunoSEQ multiplex PCR; TCRdb's copy has only in-frame clones and leaves some out. The table lists roughly 58,000 clones, 80% to 90% of them singletons. Stated time point: pre-treatment sample, taken before nivolumab and TIL therapy. Sequencing used blood, obtained at baseline. Receptors were obtained from a person aged 25-79 years with non-small cell lung cancer.

The V gene is TRBV20-1, the J gene TRBJ2-7, with no clear D. There are 11 residues in the CDR3. Germline CDR1 is DFQATT and CDR2 is SNEGSKA (reference sequence). Trimming removed 2 bases at V and 4 bases at J, with 6 bases between. In DNA form, the CDR3 reads TGCAGTGCTAGAAGAAGTTACGAGCAGTACTTC. Translating it yields CSARRSYEQYF.

The CDR3 spells CASSQNVGQLKTQYF. The CDR3, as DNA: TGTGCCAGCAGCCAAAATGTGGGACAGCTTAAGACCCAGTACTTC. V and J are TRBV7-2 and TRBJ2-5; 7 bases align to TRBD1. Trimming removed 5 bases from V and 6 bases from J; junction bases left unmatched: 12. Germline values: CDR1 SGHTA, CDR2 FQGNSA. This CDR3 is built from 15 residues.

The chain joins TRBV20-1 to TRBJ1-1; the D is unclear. The germline V and J ends were trimmed by 3 bases and 1 base, with 6 bases remaining between them. Germline V gives CDR1 DFQATT, CDR2 SNEGSKA (reference sequence). There are 12 residues in the CDR3. CDR3 nucleotide sequence: TGCAGTGCTAGTCTGGGGAACACTGAAGCTTTCTTT. It yields the protein CSASLGNTEAFF.

This chain connects TRBV6-5 to TRBJ2-7; the match to TRBD2 covers 14 bases. With V trimmed by 3 bases and J by 3 bases, 1 base remained unmatched. CDR3 length: 15 amino acids. Germline lookup yields CDR1 MNHEY and CDR2 SVGAGI. The CDR3 loop is CASSYGLAGGYEQYF. The DNA of the CDR3 is TGTGCCAGCAGTTATGGACTAGCGGGAGGCTACGAGCAGTACTTC.

The chain recombines TRBV5-6 with TRBJ2-5; 7 bases line up with TRBD1. The CDR3 is made up of 14 amino acids. CDR1 SGHDT and CDR2 YYEEEE come from the germline V gene. The junction had 4 bases not matched to a gene; V was cut back by 1 base and J by 4 bases. CDR3 amino acids: CASSLKGALETQYF. CDR3 DNA: TGTGCCAGCAGCTTGAAGGGGGCTCTAGAGACCCAGTACTTC.

This clone was counted a few times. The chain couples TRBV14 to TRBJ2-7, with unresolved D. Trimming stripped 1 base from V and 3 bases from J, with 1 base between. This CDR3 contains 11 residues. The V gene's germline CDR1 is SGHDN and CDR2 FVKESK. This CDR3 is CASSQGYEQYF. CDR3 in DNA: TGTGCCAGCAGCCAAGGCTACGAGCAGTACTTC.

This chain joins TRBV3-1 (or the pseudogene TRBV3-2) and TRBJ2-1; D unclear. V dropped 0 bases and J dropped 15 bases, with 6 bases sitting between them. This CDR3 region has 10 residues. Germline CDR1 is LGHDT and CDR2 is YNNKEL (reference sequence). The CDR3 nucleotides are TGTGCCAGCAGCCAAGAGCAAATGTTCTTC. Protein sequence: CASSQEQMFF.

The J gene is TRBJ1-5, the V gene TRBV4-2, with D tentatively TRBD1 (6 bases). The V and J ends lost 0 bases and 4 bases respectively, with 13 bases between them. CDR1 LGHNA and CDR2 YNFKEQ come from the germline V gene. There are 16 residues in the CDR3. The CDR3 bases are TGTGCCAGCAGCCAAGATTTCAGGGGTATTAATCAGCCCCAGCATTTT. Its translation is CASSQDFRGINQPQHF.

The J gene is TRBJ2-7, the V gene TRBV4-1, with D unclear. CDR3 length: 19 residues. The germline gives CDR1 MGHRA, CDR2 YSYEKL. With 0 bases removed from V and 0 bases from J, the gap between germline ends came to 21 bases. CDR3 amino acids: CASSQEARDPMTSSYEQYF. CDR3 bases: TGCGCCAGCAGCCAAGAAGCCCGAGACCCCATGACAAGCTCCTACGAGCAGTACTTC.

The V gene is TRBV9, the J gene TRBJ1-5; tentative D call: TRBD1 (5 bases). The CDR3 is 16 amino acids. The germline V gene has CDR1 SGDLS and CDR2 YYNGEE. The V end was cut by 0 bases, the J end by 0 bases, with 10 bases between. The CDR3 spells CASSVEDSLSNQPQHF. The CDR3 DNA follows: TGTGCCAGCAGCGTAGAAGACAGCCTTAGCAATCAGCCCCAGCATTTT.

The chain joins TRBV28 to TRBJ1-2; TRBD1 aligns across 9 bases. Germline V gene lookup returns CDR1 MDHEN and CDR2 SYDVKM. The CDR3 runs to 14 residues. V lost 6 bases to trimming and J lost 8 bases; unmatched junction nucleotides: 10. CDR3 region: CASRPGQGGQGYTF. Written as DNA, the CDR3 is TGTGCCAGCAGACCGGGACAGGGAGGACAAGGCTACACCTTC.